Following are 11 T cell receptor beta chains from one sample sequenced in a study of T cell responses to AZD1222 COVID-19 vaccine. TCRdb's copy holds only in-frame clones and misses some; the assay was immunoSEQ multiplex PCR. This table holds roughly 71,000 clones, about 85% found once. Sequences were derived from peripheral blood, sampled on day 0 of AZD1222 vaccination. The receptors originated from an adult in good health.

This chain connects TRBV6-1 to TRBJ2-6; 9 bases fit TRBD1. The germline V gene has CDR1 MNHNS and CDR2 SASEGT. The length of the CDR3 is 18 residues. The J segment lost 2 bases and the V segment lost 4 bases, leaving 9 bases of the junction unmatched. CDR3 loop: CASSALPGQGPGANVLTF. DNA of the CDR3: TGTGCCAGCAGTGCATTACCGGGACAGGGACCTGGGGCCAACGTCCTGACTTTC.

CDR3 nucleotides: TGTGCCAGCAGTGGTACAGGGGTGCCTTCCTATGGCTACACCTTC. Protein sequence: CASSGTGVPSYGYTF. The chain is built from TRBV25-1 and TRBJ1-2; TRBD1 matches at 7 bases. Germline values: CDR1 MGHDK, CDR2 SYGVNS. The CDR3 runs 15 residues. Trimming removed 4 bases from V and 4 bases from J; junction bases left unmatched: 9.

The chain carries TRBV3-1 (or the pseudogene TRBV3-2) and TRBJ2-7; no reliable D call. V was cut by 2 bases and J by 7 bases, with 6 bases left in between. The CDR3 runs to 11 residues. The germline V gene has CDR1 LGHDT and CDR2 YNNKEL (reference sequence). The CDR3 DNA follows: TGTGCCAGCAGCCAATTATGGGAGCAGTACTTC. This encodes CASSQLWEQYF.

A few counts support this clone. The V gene is TRBV19, the J gene TRBJ2-3; D is possibly TRBD2 (5 bases). Trimming removed 1 base from V and 0 bases from J, with 8 bases in between. The CDR3 length is 15 residues. CDR1 is LNHDA and CDR2 is SQIVND in the germline V gene (reference sequence). The CDR3 protein is CASSIGGSSTDTQYF. Written as DNA, the CDR3 is TGTGCCAGTAGTATAGGCGGGTCTAGCACAGATACGCAGTATTTT.

This chain joins TRBV25-1 and TRBJ2-6, with a tentative D call TRBD2 (6 bases). Germline assignment: CDR1 MGHDK and CDR2 SYGVNS. Trimming shortened V by 8 bases and J by 2 bases, and 13 bases separated the two germline ends. The CDR3 covers 15 residues. The CDR3 spells CASQFGGTGANVLTF. In DNA form, the CDR3 reads TGTGCCAGCCAGTTCGGCGGGACTGGGGCCAACGTCCTGACTTTC. Supplemented by reference TRBV25-1 and TRBJ2-6, the full variable domain reads EADIYQTPRYLVIGTGKKITLECSQTMGHDKMYWYQQDPGMELHLIHYSYGVNSTEKGDLSSESTVSRIRTEHFPLTLESARPSHTSQYLCASQFGGTGANVLTFGAGSRLTVL.

This chain links TRBV9 with TRBJ1-5; D gene uncertain. Germline loops: CDR1 SGDLS, CDR2 YYNGEE. This CDR3 contains 14 residues. Trimming pared 5 bases from V and 0 bases from J, leaving 9 bases between. CDR3 nucleotide sequence: TGTGCCAGCAGTTTCGGGGATAGCAATCAGCCCCAGCATTTT. Its translation is CASSFGDSNQPQHF.

This rearrangement joins TRBV6-1 to TRBJ1-1, with 8 bases identical to TRBD1. V gave up 7 bases and J gave up 5 bases; unmatched junction bases: 6. Germline CDR1 and CDR2: MNHNS and SASEGT. The CDR3 consists of 13 residues. The CDR3 here is CASTRQGMTEAFF. The CDR3 nucleotides are TGTGCCAGCACGAGACAGGGGATGACTGAAGCTTTCTTT.

The V gene is TRBV5-5, the J gene TRBJ1-1; D is unresolved. Germline values: CDR1 SGHKS, CDR2 YYEKEE (reference sequence). V lost 6 bases, J lost 6 bases, and 18 bases lay in between. The CDR3 sequence is 14 residues long. The CDR3 region has the DNA TGTGCCAGCACCTCCGATCTCAACGGGGCTGAAGCTTTCTTT. Its translation: CASTSDLNGAEAFF.

The chain links TRBV9 to TRBJ1-6, with D unclear. Trimming cost V 0 bases and J 7 bases, with 14 bases left between them. The germline gives CDR1 SGDLS, CDR2 YYNGEE. The CDR3 contains 16 residues. The CDR3 DNA reads as TGTGCCAGCAGCGTAGGAAGCGACGGGGTGAATTCACCCCTCCACTTT. Protein: CASSVGSDGVNSPLHF.

The chain couples TRBV7-2 to TRBJ2-5; no firm D call. The germline CDR1 and CDR2 sequences are SGHTA and FQGNSA. V was trimmed by 4 bases and J by 4 bases, leaving 7 bases between them. This CDR3 contains 12 residues. DNA for the CDR3: TGTGCCAGCAGCTCATCCGGAGAGACCCAGTACTTC. Protein: CASSSSGETQYF.

The V call is TRBV15, the J call TRBJ1-2; D is perhaps TRBD1 (5 bases). The CDR3 covers 13 residues. CDR1 is LNHNV and CDR2 is YYDKDF in the germline V gene (reference sequence). V lost 0 bases and J 7 bases, leaving 9 bases between the germline ends. The CDR3 spells CATSREGAGGYTF. CDR3 nucleotides: TGTGCCACCAGCAGAGAAGGGGCAGGTGGCTACACCTTC.